This entry lists 4 T cell receptor beta chains sequenced from one sample in a study of blood T cells in healthy people across ages. The use of a sample-barcoded 5' primer and a J-beta primer mix characterized a second PCR of roughly 6 to 12 cycles. A single record per CDR3 protein comes from TCRdb applying MiXCR to the 5' RACE reads. The sample has about a million distinct CDR3 sequences, roughly 51% seen once. Sequencing used blood. The origin of the receptors is a woman aged 55-69 years in good health.

V and J are TRBV4-1 and TRBJ2-5, with TRBD1 as a possible D gene (6 bases). Trimming stripped 1 base from V and 3 bases from J, with 12 bases between. CDR3 length: 15 residues. Germline CDR1 is MGHRA and CDR2 is YSYEKL. The CDR3 nucleotides read TGCGCCAGCAGCCAAGTATACGACAGGAAAGAGACCCAGTACTTC. Encoded protein: CASSQVYDRKETQYF.

This chain joins TRBV12-5 and TRBJ2-7; 7 nucleotides match TRBD2. The J call may be in error: the DNA end matches TRBJ2-5 better. Per germline, CDR1 LGHNT and CDR2 FRNRAP. The CDR3 is 13 residues long. CDR3 bases: TGTGCTAGTGGCCGGGGGGAGTCAGAGACCCAGTACTTC. This translates into CASGRGESETQYF.

Comments on this clonotype: Relative to the germline gene, one junction end is altered; a read error may explain this. The chain is built from TRBV27 and TRBJ2-7; 8 bases are shared with TRBD2. This CDR3 has 14 residues. The germline gives CDR1 MNHEY, CDR2 SMNVEV (reference sequence). This chain's CDR3 is CANSSTSVSYEQYF. The CDR3 bases are TGTGCCAACAGTTCGACTAGCGTCTCCTACGAGCAGTACTTC.

This clonotype has ten or more counts. The chain carries TRBV12-3 or TRBV12-4 and TRBJ2-7, with 12 bases matching TRBD2. Trimming at V came to 4 bases and at J to 1 base, leaving 2 bases not matched to a gene. The CDR3 has 15 amino acids. The CDR3 loop reads CASSSGTSGSYEQYF. In nucleotides, the CDR3 is TGTGCCAGCAGTTCCGGGACTAGCGGGTCCTACGAGCAGTACTTC.